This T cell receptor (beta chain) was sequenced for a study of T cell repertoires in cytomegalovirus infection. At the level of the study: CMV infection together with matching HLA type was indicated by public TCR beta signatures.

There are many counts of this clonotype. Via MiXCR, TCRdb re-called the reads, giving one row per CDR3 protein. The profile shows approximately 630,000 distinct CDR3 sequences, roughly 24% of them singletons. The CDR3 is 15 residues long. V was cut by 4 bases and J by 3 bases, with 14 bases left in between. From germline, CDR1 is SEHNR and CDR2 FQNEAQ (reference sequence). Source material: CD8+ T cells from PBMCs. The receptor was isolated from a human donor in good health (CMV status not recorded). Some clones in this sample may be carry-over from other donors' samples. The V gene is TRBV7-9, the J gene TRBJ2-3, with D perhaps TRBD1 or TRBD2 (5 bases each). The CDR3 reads CASSSTGTPTDTQYF. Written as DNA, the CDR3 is TGTGCCAGCAGCTCGACGGGGACCCCGACAGATACGCAGTATTTT. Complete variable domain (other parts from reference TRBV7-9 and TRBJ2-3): DTGVSQNPRHKITKRGQNVTFRCDPISEHNRLYWYRQTLGQGPEFLTYFQNEAQLEKSRLLSDRFSAERPKGSFSTLEIQRTEQGDSAMYLCASSSTGTPTDTQYFGPGTRLTVL.